The next 24 T cell receptor beta chains were all read from a single sample in a study of CD8 T cells in ankylosing spondylitis. TCRdb used MiXCR to reprocess the 5' RACE reads, holding one entry per CDR3 protein. This table holds roughly 450,000 distinct CDR3 sequences, 26% found once. Study-wide results and caveats: There was a TCR beta motif, made of several highly homologous variants, that appeared characteristic of ankylosing spondylitis blood.

Their antigen targets remain unknown. Input material: blood, either unsorted or a sorted T cell fraction (not recorded which). Receptors were obtained from a male donor with ankylosing spondylitis.

The rearrangement joins TRBV3-1 to TRBJ1-1; no reliable D call. Trimming shortened V by 7 bases and J by 7 bases, and 10 bases separated the two germline ends. The CDR3 runs 11 residues. Germline-derived CDR1 and CDR2 are LGHDT and YNNKEL (reference sequence). The CDR3 here is CASTHAGEAFF. DNA of the CDR3: TGTGCCAGCACTCATGCAGGTGAAGCTTTCTTT.

The gene calls are TRBV28 and TRBJ2-5, with D possibly TRBD1 on 5 matching bases. Trimming took 5 bases from V and 1 from J, leaving 5 bases between them. This CDR3 is 12 amino acids long. Germline V CDR1 and CDR2: MDHEN, SYDVKM. DNA of the CDR3: TGTGCCAGCAGTGACAGCCAAGAGACCCAGTACTTC. Encoded protein: CASSDSQETQYF.

The V and J genes are TRBV7-2 and TRBJ2-3; D gene unclear. In germline, CDR1 is SGHTA, CDR2 FQGNSA. The CDR3 loop spans 13 amino acids. Trimming removed 5 bases at V and 2 bases at J, with 8 bases between. In DNA form, the CDR3 reads TGTGCCAGCAGCCCGGTCGCCACAGATACGCAGTATTTT. Its protein is CASSPVATDTQYF.

This clonotype was seen ten or more times. The V and J genes are TRBV29-1 and TRBJ2-3, with D possibly being TRBD2 (6 bases). Trimming stripped 5 bases from V and 5 bases from J, with 17 bases between. Per the germline V gene, CDR1 is SQVTM and CDR2 is ANQGSEA. The CDR3 contains 14 residues. The CDR3 region has the DNA TGCAGCGTTCCGGACGGGGGATTTGGAGATACGCAGTATTTT. Residues: CSVPDGGFGDTQYF.

The chain is built from TRBV24-1 and TRBJ2-6; 9 bases line up with TRBD1. The germline gives CDR1 KGHDR, CDR2 SFDVKD. Trimming cost V 3 bases and J 6 bases; bases outside gene matches: 14. The CDR3 runs to 19 residues. Here the CDR3 reads CATSDTPGQGIKEANVLTF. CDR3 coding DNA: TGTGCCACCAGTGATACTCCGGGACAGGGTATAAAGGAGGCCAACGTCCTGACTTTC.

J is TRBJ2-7 and V is TRBV27; D gene unclear. The germline CDR1 and CDR2 sequences are MNHEY and SMNVEV (reference sequence). With 8 bases removed from V and 7 bases from J, the gap between germline ends came to 24 bases. CDR3 length: 15 residues. For the CDR3, the DNA is TGTGCCAGCGCGGACCGGGCCGCACTTCTCGGGGAGCAGTACTTC. Its translation: CASADRAALLGEQYF.

This clonotype was seen only a few times. The chain uses TRBV5-1 and TRBJ1-4, with 8 bases that match TRBD1. The CDR3 sequence is 14 residues long. Germline V lookup: CDR1 SGHRS, CDR2 YFSETQ. V was clipped by 3 bases and J by 7 bases; unmatched bases: 5. For the CDR3, the DNA is TGCGCCAGCAGCTCACAGGGGGGGAGTGAAAAACTGTTTTTT. It encodes CASSSQGGSEKLFF.

Ten or more counts support this clonotype. CDR3 loop: CASSPPGLAYNEQFF. CDR3 nucleotide sequence: TGTGCCAGCTCACCTCCGGGACTAGCCTACAATGAGCAGTTCTTC. The J gene is TRBJ2-1, the V gene TRBV18; TRBD2 aligns across 8 bases. The CDR3 runs 15 residues. V lost 3 bases, J lost 2 bases, and 3 bases stayed unmatched. CDR1 and CDR2 (germline): KGHSH, LQKENI.

This clonotype was counted only a few times. The genes are TRBV10-3 and TRBJ1-1; 7 bases match TRBD1. This CDR3 spans 14 amino acids. CDR1 is ENHRY, CDR2 SYGVKD, per germline. The junction had 5 bases not matched to a gene; V was cut back by 7 bases and J by 0 bases. This chain's CDR3 is CAITRDSLNTEAFF. As DNA, the CDR3 is TGTGCCATCACTCGGGACAGCCTGAACACTGAAGCTTTCTTT.

The rearrangement uses TRBV6-1 and TRBJ2-7, with TRBD1 matching 8 bases. This CDR3 spans 14 amino acids. Germline values: CDR1 MNHNS, CDR2 SASEGT. Trimming cost V 7 bases and J 3 bases; bases outside gene matches: 8. As DNA, the CDR3 is TGTGCCAGCATCCTTACGGGACAGGACTACGAGCAGTACTTC. It translates to CASILTGQDYEQYF.

This chain uses TRBV10-3 with TRBJ2-7; 9 nucleotides agree with TRBD1. The CDR3 totals 14 residues. Germline CDR1 ENHRY, CDR2 SYGVKD. V shed 7 bases and J 5 bases; nucleotides not matched to a gene: 9. CDR3 sequence reads: CAITPGQGSDEQYF. The CDR3 coding sequence is TGTGCCATCACCCCGGGACAGGGTTCGGACGAGCAGTACTTC.

The chain links TRBV5-1 to TRBJ2-7, with D perhaps matching TRBD2 (5 bases). Looked up from germline, CDR1 is SGHRS and CDR2 is YFSETQ. CDR3 length: 16 amino acids. V was cut by 4 bases and J by 5 bases, with 22 bases left in between. CDR3 sequence reads: CASSALTGNGVHEQYF. CDR3 DNA sequence: TGCGCCAGCAGCGCCTTGACGGGGAACGGAGTCCACGAGCAGTACTTC.

The V gene is TRBV5-1, the J gene TRBJ2-4; no clear D gene. This CDR3 region has 14 residues. V lost 4 bases, J lost 5 bases, and 13 bases lay in between. CDR1 is SGHRS and CDR2 is YFSETQ in the germline V gene. CDR3 nucleotides: TGCGCCAGCAGCCCCACTTCCTCCCAAAACATTCAGTACTTC. This gives the protein CASSPTSSQNIQYF.

This clonotype has only a few counts. V usage is TRBV7-6 and J usage is TRBJ1-1; D is unclear. V was cut by 5 bases and J by 0 bases, with 10 bases left in between. CDR1 is SGHVS and CDR2 is FNYEAQ in the germline V gene. The CDR3 consists of 14 residues. Here the CDR3 reads CASSPQPLNTEAFF. In DNA form, the CDR3 reads TGTGCCAGCAGCCCTCAACCTCTGAACACTGAAGCTTTCTTT.

This clonotype was seen a few times. This chain connects TRBV5-1 to TRBJ1-4, with 8 bases fitting TRBD1. Per the germline V gene, CDR1 is SGHRS and CDR2 is YFSETQ. V was pared by 4 bases and J by 0 bases, with 8 bases of the junction left unmatched. This CDR3 contains 17 residues. This CDR3 is CASSQGQGMATNEKLFF. CDR3 coding DNA: TGCGCCAGCAGCCAAGGACAGGGAATGGCAACTAATGAAAAACTGTTTTTT.

The chain links TRBV5-5 to TRBJ2-7; TRBD2 aligns across 8 bases. Per the germline V gene, CDR1 is SGHKS and CDR2 is YYEKEE (reference sequence). J gave up 2 bases and V 3 bases, and 7 bases lay outside the gene matches. CDR3 length: 15 residues. The CDR3 DNA reads TGTGCCAGCAGCTCCAGCGGGAGAGGGACCTACGAGCAGTACTTC. Translated: CASSSSGRGTYEQYF.

The chain has TRBV2 and TRBJ2-6, with D unresolved. From germline, CDR1 is SNHLY and CDR2 FYNNEI. The CDR3 covers 16 residues. V lost 3 bases and J 0 bases, leaving 9 bases between the germline ends. Here the CDR3 reads CASSDRRVSGANVLTF. DNA for the CDR3: TGTGCCAGCAGTGACCGGAGAGTCTCTGGGGCCAACGTCCTGACTTTC. The full variable domain, in which reference TRBV2 and TRBJ2-6 provide the parts outside the CDR3, is EPEVTQTPSHQVTQMGQEVILRCVPISNHLYFYWYRQILGQKVEFLVSFYNNEISEKSEIFDDQFSVERPDGSNFTLKIRSTKLEDSAMYFCASSDRRVSGANVLTFGAGSRLTVL.

This sequence joins TRBV7-2 and TRBJ1-2; D is perhaps TRBD1 (6 bases). The ends were cut back, 0 bases at V and 6 bases at J, with 11 bases in the middle. Germline CDR1 and CDR2: SGHTA and FQGNSA. The CDR3 runs to 14 residues. CDR3 protein: CASSLASGDHGYTF. CDR3 nucleotide sequence: TGTGCCAGCAGCTTAGCGTCAGGGGATCATGGCTACACCTTC. Together with reference TRBV7-2 and TRBJ1-2, the CDR3 gives the full variable domain: GAGVSQSPSNKVTEKGKDVELRCDPISGHTALYWYRQSLGQGLEFLIYFQGNSAPDKSGLPSDRFSAERTGGSVSTLTIQRTQQEDSAVYLCASSLASGDHGYTFGSGTRLTVV.

The CDR3 is CSARVLPGLAGEVRTDTQYF. CDR3 bases: TGCAGTGCTAGAGTCCTTCCGGGACTAGCGGGAGAGGTGCGCACAGATACGCAGTATTTT. The chain has TRBV20-1 and TRBJ2-3, with 14 bases matching TRBD2. The germline CDR1 and CDR2 sequences are DFQATT and SNEGSKA (reference sequence). The length of the CDR3 is 20 residues. V shed 1 base and J 1 base; nucleotides not matched to a gene: 13.

The chain couples TRBV12-3 or TRBV12-4 to TRBJ2-7; D is perhaps TRBD1 (6 bases). V lost 6 bases and J lost 9, with 18 bases in between. This CDR3 spans 13 amino acids. For the CDR3, the DNA is TGTGCCAGCAGCCTTCTACAGGGATGGGGGCAGTACGTC. Its translation is CASSLLQGWGQYV.

CDR3 coding DNA: TGTGCCAGCAGCCCGGACAGGCCCCCCTACGAGCAGTACGTC. Its protein product is CASSPDRPPYEQYV. The chain employs TRBV25-1 and TRBJ2-7; TRBD1 agrees at 7 bases. This CDR3 spans 14 amino acids. Looked up from germline, CDR1 is MGHDK and CDR2 is SYGVNS. V lost 6 bases, J lost 2 bases, and 7 bases stayed unmatched.

This clonotype was seen a few times. V is TRBV12-3 or TRBV12-4 and J is TRBJ2-2; a weak D match, TRBD2 (5 bases). V was cut by 3 bases and J by 4 bases, with 9 bases left in between. The CDR3 totals 14 residues. Written as DNA, the CDR3 is TGTGCCAGCAGTTTTTTGGGGAGCACCGGGGAGCTGTTTTTT. This encodes CASSFLGSTGELFF.

J is TRBJ1-3 and V is TRBV25-1, with TRBD1 as a possible D gene (5 bases). V was shortened by 3 bases and J by 4 bases, with 10 bases between the two germline ends. This CDR3 contains 14 residues. Germline lookup yields CDR1 MGHDK and CDR2 SYGVNS. This CDR3 reads CASSDGTAGNTIYF. DNA for the CDR3: TGTGCCAGCAGTGATGGGACTGCCGGAAACACCATATATTTT.

This clonotype showed up many times. An end of the junction differs from the germline gene, which may be a read error. This chain links TRBV7-9 with TRBJ1-1, with D perhaps TRBD1 (5 bases). Germline values: CDR1 SEHNR, CDR2 FQNEAQ (reference sequence). The CDR3 consists of 13 residues. CDR3 DNA sequence: TGTGCCAGCAGTTTAGTAGGGGACACTGAAGCTTTCTTT. Its protein product is CASSLVGDTEAFF.